This paragraph covers one T cell receptor (beta chain) sequence. The target antigen is unknown. This entry comes from a study of T-cell reconstitution after alpha-beta-depleted transplantation in children. Study-wide findings and caveats: Several hundred graft clones that had expanded were reportedly the source of alpha-beta T cells about two months after transplant.

The CDR3 totals 22 residues. The germline CDR1 and CDR2 sequences are DFQATT and SNEGSKA (reference sequence). Trimming stripped 1 base from V and 0 bases from J, with 31 bases between. Unique molecular identifiers tagged the TCRbeta library. TCRdb redid the calling of the PCR reads with MiXCR, one entry per CDR3 protein. The sample shows 610,000 or so distinct CDR3 sequences, approximately 30% of them seen only once. This chain uses TRBV20-1 with TRBJ2-1; perhaps TRBD1 as D (6 bases). The sequencing used PBMCs, collected before TCRalphabeta/CD19-depleted stem cell transplant. The source is a boy under two years old with Wiskott-Aldrich syndrome, due to receive a stem cell transplant. The CDR3 nucleotides are TGCAGTGCTAGAGCCTACTCCAGGGGCGGGCCAGGGTTCTACTTCTCCTACAATGAGCAGTTCTTC. Protein sequence: CSARAYSRGGPGFYFSYNEQFF.